This T cell receptor (beta chain) was sequenced during a study of blood T cell repertoires in COVID-19. For the study at large: Both acute and convalescent COVID-19 samples were obtained from the United States, Italy and Spain. Nucleic acid was either cDNA or gDNA, and it came from T cells, B-cell-depleted T cells, or PBMCs.

How the authors handled the data: Reference gene primer amplification gave estimated nucleated cell counts. Profiling relied on immunoSEQ multiplex PCR, and the TCRdb table lists in-frame clones only, not all of them. The V and J calls and clone size were taken over from that table, and D and trimming were inferred from the DNA. The sample lists over 200,000 clones; approximately 91% were seen once. The CDR3 runs 14 residues. V lost 0 bases and J lost 3, with 6 bases in between. CDR1 and CDR2 from the germline V gene are SGHRS and YFSETQ. The specimen was peripheral blood. This TCR derives from a woman aged 60-75 years with acute or convalescent COVID-19. The chain couples TRBV5-1 to TRBJ2-2; D unclear. As DNA, the CDR3 is TGCGCCAGCAGCTTGGACTCATACACCGGGGAGCTGTTTTTT. The encoded protein is CASSLDSYTGELFF.